The clone carrying this TCR beta chain was seen a few times. The data were taken from a study of blood T cell repertoires in COVID-19. Here immunoSEQ multiplex PCR was the method, and the copy in TCRdb shows in-frame clones only, minus some. There are about 170,000 clones in the sample; roughly 85% occur only once, and roughly 2% lies in the top ten. The sequence was collected from a woman of 80 years or more with acute or convalescent COVID-19. What was sequenced was peripheral blood.

CDR3 bases: TGTGCCAGCAGCGTAGTACAGGGATCTGAAGCTTTCTTT. It specifies CASSVVQGSEAFF. The rearrangement joins TRBV9 to TRBJ1-1, with a possible D match to TRBD1 (6 bases). CDR3 length: 13 amino acids. The germline V and J ends were trimmed by 0 bases and 6 bases, with 9 bases remaining between them. Germline assignment: CDR1 SGDLS and CDR2 YYNGEE.